Below, 11 T cell receptor beta chains from the same sample are listed, as sequenced in a study of blood T cell repertoires in COVID-19. The repertoire was sequenced with immunoSEQ multiplex PCR; TCRdb's copy has only in-frame clones and lacks some. This table holds approximately 300,000 clones, 86% found once. Sequencing input: peripheral blood. The receptors derive from a woman aged 50 to 65 with acute or convalescent COVID-19.

V and J are TRBV7-2 and TRBJ2-3, with 9 bases matching TRBD2. CDR1 SGHTA and CDR2 FQGNSA come from the germline V gene. After removal of 5 bases from V and 3 bases from J, the junction contained 12 bases not matched to a gene. The CDR3 sequence is 17 residues long. The CDR3 DNA sequence: TGTGCCAGCAGCCCCGGTAGGCTAGCGGGACCGACAGATACGCAGTATTTT. Its translation: CASSPGRLAGPTDTQYF.

V is TRBV19 and J is TRBJ1-5; 7 bases agree with TRBD1. After removal of 10 bases from V and 0 bases from J, the junction contained 9 bases not matched to a gene. The CDR3 length is 15 residues. Germline assignment: CDR1 LNHDA and CDR2 SQIVND (reference sequence). CDR3 coding DNA: TGTGCCACCCAGGGGACAGCTAATAGCAATCAGCCCCAGCATTTT. Residues: CATQGTANSNQPQHF.

The CDR3 reads CASSFFSGASTDTQYF. The DNA of the CDR3 is TGCGCCAGCAGCTTCTTTAGCGGGGCTAGCACAGATACGCAGTATTTT. This chain joins TRBV5-1 and TRBJ2-3, with TRBD2 identical over 8 bases. The CDR3 consists of 16 residues. Germline values: CDR1 SGHRS, CDR2 YFSETQ. The junction had 5 bases not matched to a gene; V was cut back by 2 bases and J by 0 bases.

The chain has TRBV29-1 and TRBJ1-3, with TRBD1 identical over 7 bases. The CDR3 sequence is 13 residues long. V lost 3 bases, J lost 3 bases, and 2 bases stayed unmatched. Germline lookup yields CDR1 SQVTM and CDR2 ANQGSEA. CDR3 sequence reads: CSVDAGGGNTIYF. CDR3 in DNA: TGCAGCGTTGATGCAGGGGGTGGAAACACCATATATTTT.

The V gene is TRBV27, the J gene TRBJ2-2, with 7 bases lining up with TRBD2. This CDR3 spans 15 amino acids. CDR1 and CDR2 (germline): MNHEY, SMNVEV (reference sequence). V was pared by 6 bases and J by 6 bases, with 10 bases of the junction left unmatched. CDR3 nucleotides: TGTGCCAGCAGCGAGCGGGGAGGAGTATCCGGGGAGCTGTTTTTT. Protein: CASSERGGVSGELFF.

This chain joins TRBV7-9 and TRBJ1-6; D is unclear. The CDR3 loop spans 14 amino acids. Germline lookup yields CDR1 SEHNR and CDR2 FQNEAQ (reference sequence). Trimming cost V 3 bases and J 7 bases, with 10 bases left between them. CDR3 DNA: TGTGCCAGCAGCTTTGAGGGAGGAAATTCACCCCTCCACTTT. Its protein product is CASSFEGGNSPLHF.

The J gene is TRBJ2-7, the V gene TRBV3-1 (or the pseudogene TRBV3-2), with 9 bases identical to TRBD2. With V trimmed by 1 base and J by 6 bases, 7 bases remained unmatched. The CDR3 is 15 residues long. The germline CDR1 and CDR2 sequences are LGHDT and YNNKEL (reference sequence). As DNA, the CDR3 is TGTGCCAGCAGCCAAGTCCGAGCGGGAGGTGGCGAGCAGTACTTC. It is translated as CASSQVRAGGGEQYF.

The genes are TRBV28 and TRBJ2-5; the D gene is possibly TRBD1 (6 bases). V was shortened by 6 bases and J by 5 bases, with 13 bases between the two germline ends. Per germline, CDR1 MDHEN and CDR2 SYDVKM. This CDR3 region has 13 residues. CDR3 in DNA: TGTGCCAGCAGCAGTGGACAGCAGGAGACCCAGTACTTC. It specifies CASSSGQQETQYF.

The V call is TRBV27, the J call TRBJ2-7; weak D call: TRBD1 (6 bases). The V gene lost 6 bases and the J gene lost 6 bases, with 18 bases spanning the gap. Per germline, CDR1 MNHEY and CDR2 SMNVEV (reference sequence). The CDR3 is made up of 14 amino acids. Here the CDR3 reads CASSSQGLSGEQYF. The DNA of the CDR3 is TGTGCCAGCAGCTCACAGGGTCTGAGTGGCGAGCAGTACTTC.

The chain uses TRBV5-5 and TRBJ2-5; the D gene is possibly TRBD2 (5 bases). V shed 1 base and J shed 2 bases, with 9 bases lying between them. The CDR3 has 14 amino acids. CDR1 is SGHKS, CDR2 YYEKEE, per germline (reference sequence). The CDR3 sequence is CASSLQRLQETQYF. The CDR3 region has the DNA TGTGCCAGCAGCTTGCAGCGGTTACAAGAGACCCAGTACTTC.

The V call is TRBV19, the J call TRBJ2-1, with 13 nucleotides matching TRBD2. V was pared by 2 bases and J by 0 bases, with 7 bases of the junction left unmatched. The CDR3 consists of 19 residues. Germline V gene lookup returns CDR1 LNHDA and CDR2 SQIVND (reference sequence). CDR3 coding DNA: TGTGCCAGTAGTATATACGGGACTAGCGGGGCGAGCTCCTACAATGAGCAGTTCTTC. Amino acid sequence: CASSIYGTSGASSYNEQFF.